The present entry profiles one TCR beta chain with its context. Its cognate antigen is unknown. The data were taken from a study of vaccination and CD4 T cells after COVID-19. Regarding the study as a whole: Reactive clone data from convalescent patients indicated a median of about 90% appearing only post-vaccination.

Trimming took off 5 bases at V and 0 bases at J, with 12 bases between the two ends. CDR1 and CDR2 (germline): KGHDR, SFDVKD. This CDR3 region has 15 residues. Time point reported: late sampling 161 to 241 days after vaccination in a few convalescent patients. Treatment: approximately 11-day PBMC culture with coronavirus spike peptide pools or control peptides (ViraFEST assay). With the Oncomine TCR Beta short-read assay, DNA from cultured CD4+ T cells was sequenced. Each CDR3 protein gets one entry after TCRdb re-called the PCR reads with MiXCR. The sample consists of 23,000 or so distinct CDR3 sequences, 43% of them appearing once.

V usage is TRBV24-1 and J usage is TRBJ2-5, with D possibly matching TRBD1 (6 bases). The source of this sequence is a human donor who had recovered from COVID-19. This material consisted of CD4+ T cells from blood, cultured in vitro, taken about 7 months after SARS-CoV-2 vaccination. As DNA, the CDR3 is TGTGCCACCAGTGGGAATACAGGGAACCAAGAGACCCAGTACTTC. As protein: CATSGNTGNQETQYF.